The rows below give T cell receptor beta chains drawn from one sample of a study of vaccination and CD4 T cells after COVID-19. TCRdb recomputed calls from the PCR reads with MiXCR, one row per CDR3 protein. The repertoire holds approximately 22,000 distinct CDR3 sequences, with approximately 38% as singletons. These receptors lack a known antigen. The sequences come from CD4+ T cells from blood, cultured in vitro, collected about 7 months after SARS-CoV-2 vaccination. Receptors originate from a human donor who had recovered from COVID-19. CDR3s include the opening cysteine and the closing phenylalanine or tryptophan. The order of the fields is D gene, V gene, clone size, J gene, CDR3 protein, CDR3 DNA. The D gene is left open where the match is weak. Some rows mark clone size as missing; the rest say once, few, many or name a class of expanded clone.

>-|TRBV19|-|TRBJ2-7
CASSIVRTQAIYEQYF
TGTGCCAGTAGTATCGTAAGGACTCAAGCCATCTACGAGCAGTACTTC
>-|TRBV4-1|-|TRBJ1-2
CASSQAVPEGGYTF
TGCGCCAGCAGCCAAGCGGTCCCAGAGGGTGGCTACACCTTC
>-|TRBV20-1|-|TRBJ2-1
CSASRADSSYNEQFF
TGCAGTGCTAGTAGGGCGGACAGCTCCTACAATGAGCAGTTCTTC
>-|TRBV2|few|TRBJ2-2
CASRMLGLTGELFF
TGTGCCAGCCGTATGTTGGGCCTGACCGGGGAGCTGTTTTTT
>TRBD2|TRBV10-1|-|TRBJ2-5
CASSATSGSETQYF
TGCGCCAGCAGTGCGACTAGCGGGAGTGAGACCCAGTACTTC
>-|TRBV7-2|-|TRBJ2-3
CASTLADTQYF
TGTGCCAGCACCCTAGCAGATACGCAGTATTTT
>-|TRBV7-9|few|TRBJ2-5
CASSDKGRGQETQYF
TGTGCCAGCAGCGATAAGGGCCGGGGCCAAGAGACCCAGTACTTC
>-|TRBV12-3/TRBV12-4|-|TRBJ2-7
CASSYSSRAEQYF
TGTGCCAGCAGTTATTCTAGTCGGGCCGAGCAGTACTTC
>TRBD2|TRBV28|-|TRBJ2-7
CASSSSASGSVEQYF
TGTGCCAGCAGCTCCTCCGCGAGCGGGAGTGTCGAGCAGTACTTC
>-|TRBV15|few|TRBJ2-7
CATSREATSSYEQYF
TGTGCCACCAGCAGAGAGGCTACTAGCTCCTACGAGCAGTACTTC
>TRBD1|TRBV7-2|-|TRBJ1-2
CASSPDRVIYGYTF
TGTGCCAGCAGCCCGGACAGGGTAATCTATGGCTACACCTTC
>TRBD1|TRBV2|-|TRBJ2-5
CAGQGDQETQYF
TGTGCCGGTCAGGGGGACCAAGAGACCCAGTACTTC
>TRBD1|TRBV4-2|-|TRBJ1-1
CASSQGDRGTTEAFF
TGTGCCAGCAGCCAAGGGGACAGGGGGACCACTGAAGCTTTCTTT
>-|TRBV15|few|TRBJ2-5
CATSRGPDRQETQYF
TGTGCCACCAGCAGAGGGCCGGACAGACAAGAGACCCAGTACTTC